The table lists the clone carrying this T cell receptor beta chain with many counts. The antigen is unknown. The record originates from a study of early T cells in non-severe SARS-CoV-2 infection. Overall study results and limits: VDJdb matching, biased toward anti-spike CD8 responses, missed private and CD4 specificities.

Attachment of unique molecular identifiers was made to individual cDNA molecules. TCRdb fed the 5' RACE reads into MiXCR, producing one record per CDR3 protein. The sample carries 95,000 to 150,000 distinct CDR3 sequences, 14% to 15% recorded once. V lost 1 base, J lost 5 bases, and 18 bases lay in between. The CDR3 spans 16 residues. Per germline, CDR1 DFQATT and CDR2 SNEGSKA (reference sequence). The sequenced material came from whole blood. This clonotype was sampled from an adult who was a healthcare worker with PCR-confirmed SARS-CoV-2 infection or an uninfected control (not recorded which). The gene calls are TRBV20-1 and TRBJ1-5, with D possibly being TRBD1 (5 bases). In DNA form, the CDR3 reads TGCAGTGCTAGAGTTTGGACCGAGGGGCGGCATCAGCCCCAGCATTTT. Translated: CSARVWTEGRHQPQHF.